This entry lists 9 T cell receptor beta chains sequenced from one sample in a study of vaccination and CD4 T cells after COVID-19. Treatment indicated: approximately 9-day PBMC culture with coronavirus spike peptide pools or control peptides (ViraFEST assay). Their antigens remain unidentified. Cultured CD4+ T-cell DNA underwent Oncomine TCR Beta short-read sequencing. TCRdb ran MiXCR on the PCR reads and lists one entry per CDR3 protein. The sample contains about 12,000 distinct CDR3 sequences, 50% to 75% of which appear only once. The source material was CD4+ T cells from blood, cultured in vitro, sampled before SARS-CoV-2 vaccination. The origin of the receptors is a human donor who had recovered from COVID-19.

The J gene is TRBJ1-6, the V gene TRBV2; 7 nucleotides agree with TRBD1. This CDR3 is 14 amino acids long. Per germline, CDR1 SNHLY and CDR2 FYNNEI. Trimming removed 8 bases from V and 7 bases from J; junction bases left unmatched: 8. The CDR3 sequence is CASGTALRNSPLHF. The CDR3, as DNA: TGTGCCAGCGGGACAGCATTGCGGAATTCACCCCTCCACTTT. Full variable domain (rest looked up from reference TRBV2 and TRBJ1-6): EPEVTQTPSHQVTQMGQEVILRCVPISNHLYFYWYRQILGQKVEFLVSFYNNEISEKSEIFDDQFSVERPDGSNFTLKIRSTKLEDSAMYFCASGTALRNSPLHFGNGTRLTVT.

The V and J genes are TRBV7-9 and TRBJ2-7, with 7 bases aligning to TRBD1. V lost 1 base to trimming and J lost 0 bases; unmatched junction nucleotides: 3. Germline CDR1 SEHNR, CDR2 FQNEAQ (reference sequence). The CDR3 contains 15 residues. CDR3 sequence (DNA): TGTGCCAGCAGCTTAGATGGGACAGTCTCCTACGAGCAGTACTTC. This codes for CASSLDGTVSYEQYF.

This clonotype was counted a single time. The chain employs TRBV7-2 and TRBJ2-3; D call uncertain. Trimming left V 6 bases short and J 7 bases short, with 14 bases between. The CDR3 loop spans 13 amino acids. In germline, CDR1 is SGHTA, CDR2 FQGNSA. DNA for the CDR3: TGTGCCAGCAGGCCCCGGTTTAGAAATACGCAGTATTTT. This translates into CASRPRFRNTQYF.

This clonotype has only one observation. The chain couples TRBV20-1 to TRBJ2-3; TRBD2 matches at 12 bases. Trimming cost V 7 bases and J 4 bases; bases outside gene matches: 9. This CDR3 contains 15 residues. Germline values: CDR1 DFQATT, CDR2 SNEGSKA (reference sequence). The CDR3 DNA is TGCAGTGGCCAACTAGCGGGGGGCAGGGCAGATACGCAGTATTTT. Protein product: CSGQLAGGRADTQYF.

V gene TRBV6-2 or TRBV6-3 combines with J gene TRBJ2-2, with 8 bases aligning to TRBD1. This CDR3 contains 15 residues. Germline V gene sequence: CDR1 MNHEY, CDR2 SVGEGT. The J segment lost 2 bases and the V segment lost 6 bases, leaving 5 bases of the junction unmatched. The CDR3 region is CASRLSGGNTGELFF. For the CDR3, the DNA is TGTGCCAGCAGACTATCAGGGGGCAACACCGGGGAGCTGTTTTTT.

There are a few counts of this clonotype. The genes are TRBV7-7 and TRBJ2-1; 8 nucleotides match TRBD2. Germline V gene data show CDR1 as SSHAT and CDR2 as FNYEAQ (reference sequence). CDR3 length: 15 residues. Trimming took 0 bases from V and 6 from J; bases not matched to a gene: 4. The CDR3 spells CASSLAAGGPNEQFF. CDR3 nucleotides: TGTGCCAGCAGCTTAGCCGCGGGAGGCCCCAATGAGCAGTTCTTC. Using reference TRBV7-7 and TRBJ2-1 for the parts outside the CDR3, the full variable domain is GAGVSQSPRYKVTKRGQDVTLRCDPISSHATLYWYQQALGQGPEFLTYFNYEAQPDKSGLPSDRFSAERPEGSISTLTIQRTEQRDSAMYRCASSLAAGGPNEQFFGPGTRLTVL.

The chain employs TRBV6-2 or TRBV6-3 and TRBJ2-2; 10 bases align to TRBD2. This CDR3 region has 16 residues. The V segment lost 0 bases and the J segment 5 bases; nucleotides outside the gene matches: 3. Per the germline V gene, CDR1 is MNHEY and CDR2 is SVGEGT. CDR3 DNA sequence: TGTGCCAGCAGTTACTCGCTAGCGGGAGATACCGGGGAGCTGTTTTTT. This encodes CASSYSLAGDTGELFF.

This chain joins TRBV11-3 and TRBJ2-1; TRBD2 agrees at 7 bases. There are 18 residues in the CDR3. Germline CDR1 SGHNT, CDR2 YENEEA. Losses at the gene ends were 0 bases for V and 4 bases for J; bases not matched to a gene: 12. CDR3 sequence (DNA): TGTGCCAGCAGCTTAGATCGATGGGGGAGGGCCACTTACAATGAGCAGTTCTTC. This translates into CASSLDRWGRATYNEQFF.

This chain connects TRBV7-9 to TRBJ1-6; D may be TRBD1 (5 bases). V was pared by 3 bases and J by 9 bases, with 12 bases between. The CDR3 is made up of 14 amino acids. Germline-derived CDR1 and CDR2 are SEHNR and FQNEAQ (reference sequence). The CDR3, as DNA: TGTGCCAGCAGCTTTACAGCTGGGGGTTCACCCCTCCACTTT. Its protein product is CASSFTAGGSPLHF.